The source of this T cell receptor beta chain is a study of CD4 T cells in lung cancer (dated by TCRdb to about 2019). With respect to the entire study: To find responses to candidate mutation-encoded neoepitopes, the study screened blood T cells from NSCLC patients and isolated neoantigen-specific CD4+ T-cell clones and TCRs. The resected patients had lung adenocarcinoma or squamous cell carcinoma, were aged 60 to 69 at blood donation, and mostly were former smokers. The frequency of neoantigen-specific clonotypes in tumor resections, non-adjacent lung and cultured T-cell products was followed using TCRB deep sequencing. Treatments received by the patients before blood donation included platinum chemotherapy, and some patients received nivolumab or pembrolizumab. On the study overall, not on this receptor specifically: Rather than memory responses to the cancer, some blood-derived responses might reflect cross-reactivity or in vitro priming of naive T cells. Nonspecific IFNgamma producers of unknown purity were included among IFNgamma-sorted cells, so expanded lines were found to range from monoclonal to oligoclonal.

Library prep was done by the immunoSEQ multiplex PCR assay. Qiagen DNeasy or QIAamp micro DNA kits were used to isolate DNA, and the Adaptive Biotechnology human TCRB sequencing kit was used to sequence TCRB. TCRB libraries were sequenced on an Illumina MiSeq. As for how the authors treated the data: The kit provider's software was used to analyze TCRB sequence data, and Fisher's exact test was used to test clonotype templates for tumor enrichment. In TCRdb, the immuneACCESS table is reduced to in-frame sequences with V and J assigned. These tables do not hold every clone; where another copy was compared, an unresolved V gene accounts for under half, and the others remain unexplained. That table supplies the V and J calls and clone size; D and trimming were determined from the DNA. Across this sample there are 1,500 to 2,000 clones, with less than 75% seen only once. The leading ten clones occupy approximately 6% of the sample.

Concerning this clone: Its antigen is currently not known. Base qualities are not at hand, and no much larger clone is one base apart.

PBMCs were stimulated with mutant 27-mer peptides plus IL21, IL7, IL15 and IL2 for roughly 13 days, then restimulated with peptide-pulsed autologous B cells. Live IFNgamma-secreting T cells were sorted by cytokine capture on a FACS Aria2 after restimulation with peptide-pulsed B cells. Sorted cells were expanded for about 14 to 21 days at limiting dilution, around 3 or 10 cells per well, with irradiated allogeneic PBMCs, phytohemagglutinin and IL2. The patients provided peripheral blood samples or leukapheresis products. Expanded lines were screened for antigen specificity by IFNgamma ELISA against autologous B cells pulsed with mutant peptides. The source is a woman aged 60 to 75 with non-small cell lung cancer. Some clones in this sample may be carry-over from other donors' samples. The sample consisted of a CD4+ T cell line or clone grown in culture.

CDR3 reads: CAIGGYGYGYTF. The DNA sequence is TGTGCCATCGGGGGGTACGGCTATGGCTACACCTTC. The V and J genes are TRBV19 and TRBJ1-2; TRBD1 is a weak D gene call, 5 bases matching. V loses 10 bases of germline sequence and J loses 4 bases, and the interval between the two ends is 13 bases. The CDR3 measures 12 amino acids from cysteine to phenylalanine. Kept here is only the CDR3 DNA, which spans 36 bases and is read in frame from base 1. The germline V gene (reference sequence) yields LNHDA for CDR1 and SQIVND for CDR2.